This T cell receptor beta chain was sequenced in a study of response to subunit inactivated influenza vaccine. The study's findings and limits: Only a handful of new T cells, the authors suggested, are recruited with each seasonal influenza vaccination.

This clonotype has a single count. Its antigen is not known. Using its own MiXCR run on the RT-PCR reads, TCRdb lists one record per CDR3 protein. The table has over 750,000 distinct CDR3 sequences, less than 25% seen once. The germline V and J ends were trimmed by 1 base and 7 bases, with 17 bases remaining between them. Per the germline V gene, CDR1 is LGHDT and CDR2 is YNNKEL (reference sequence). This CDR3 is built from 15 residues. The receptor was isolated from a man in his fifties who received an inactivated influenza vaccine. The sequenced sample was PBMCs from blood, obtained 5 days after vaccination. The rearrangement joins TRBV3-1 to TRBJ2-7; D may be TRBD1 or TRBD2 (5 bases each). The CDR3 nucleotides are TGTGCCAGCAGCCAAGTAAAGGGCCTGTGGGGGGAGCAGTACTTC. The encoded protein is CASSQVKGLWGEQYF.